Given below is one TCR beta chain in context. Its antigen is undetermined. This sample is part of a study of cytomegalovirus exposure and HLA in healthy donors. Study-wide results and limits: The study designated 150 or so TCR beta chains cytomegalovirus-associated. Within the 95 to 150 validation repertoires, first-cohort TCR clusters tended to co-occur, according to a later analysis.

The method was immunoSEQ multiplex PCR; TCRdb's version includes in-frame clones alone and lacks a portion of them. The table records about 260,000 clones, 80% to 95% of them present only once. Sequencing was carried out using PBMCs. The receptor comes from a woman in her thirties in good health and CMV-seronegative.

DNA for the CDR3: TGTGCCAGCAGCGTAGCCCCAAGCGGGAGAGAATCTAGCACAGATACGCAGTATTTT. Translated, it gives CASSVAPSGRESSTDTQYF. This rearrangement joins TRBV9 to TRBJ2-3; 8 bases are shared with TRBD2. The CDR3 totals 19 residues. Germline-derived CDR1 and CDR2 are SGDLS and YYNGEE. Trimming cost V 0 bases and J 0 bases; bases outside gene matches: 12.